The 15 T cell receptor beta chains below come from one sample, sequenced in a study of spatial heterogeneity in lung cancer. TCRdb re-analysed the 5' RACE reads in MiXCR, keeping a single row per CDR3 protein. Counted here are about 11,000 distinct CDR3 sequences, about 9.5% occurring once; the ten biggest clones make up 34%. Time point specified: blood at routine non-recurrence follow-up after resection. The starting material was PBMCs, obtained at follow-up. These receptors originate from a female donor with early-stage non-small cell lung cancer.

This clonotype was counted at least ten times. The chain employs TRBV23-1 and TRBJ2-1; 8 bases are a match to TRBD2. TRBV23-1 is assigned to the ORF class and has an uncertain function. V shed 0 bases, J shed 1 base, and the junction held 8 bases outside the gene matches. The length of the CDR3 is 18 residues. Here the CDR3 reads CASSQSYLPSGSYNEQFF. The CDR3 DNA reads as TGCGCCAGCAGTCAATCGTACCTTCCTAGCGGGTCCTACAATGAGCAGTTCTTC.

The J gene is TRBJ2-1, the V gene TRBV28; 9 bases line up with TRBD2. Trimming cost V 4 bases and J 7 bases; bases outside gene matches: 5. The CDR3 runs 14 residues. CDR1 and CDR2 from the germline V gene are MDHEN and SYDVKM. The CDR3 nucleotides read TGTGCCAGCAGTTCTAGCGGGGCTTTGAATGAGCAGTTCTTC. This translates into CASSSSGALNEQFF.

The J gene is TRBJ2-7, the V gene TRBV5-1, with 15 bases matching TRBD2. Germline trimming cut 2 bases from V and 5 bases from J; bases unmatched to any gene: 11. This CDR3 comprises 18 residues. CDR1 is SGHRS and CDR2 is YFSETQ in the germline V gene. CDR3 in amino acids: CASSFSAGLAGGLHEQYF. DNA for the CDR3: TGCGCCAGCAGCTTCTCCGCTGGACTAGCGGGAGGGCTCCACGAGCAGTACTTC.

This clonotype was recorded many times. The V call is TRBV24-1, the J call TRBJ2-2; weak D call: TRBD1 (5 bases). Germline CDR1 is KGHDR and CDR2 is SFDVKD. CDR3 length: 14 residues. V dropped 3 bases and J dropped 6 bases, with 10 bases sitting between them. This chain's CDR3 is CATSDTGFAGELFF. For the CDR3, the DNA is TGTGCCACCAGTGATACAGGATTCGCCGGGGAGCTGTTTTTT.

This clonotype has at least ten counts. The rearrangement joins TRBV20-1 to TRBJ2-2; TRBD2 matches 7 bases. Looked up from germline, CDR1 is DFQATT and CDR2 is SNEGSKA (reference sequence). This CDR3 contains 16 residues. Trimming removed 6 bases from V and 2 bases from J; junction bases left unmatched: 12. CDR3 sequence reads: CSAASLGGTNTGELFF. The CDR3 DNA reads as TGCAGTGCGGCCTCCCTCGGGGGGACTAACACCGGGGAGCTGTTTTTT.

This clonotype was counted many times. The chain carries TRBV23-1 and TRBJ2-7, with 12 bases identical to TRBD2. TRBV23-1 falls under the ORF class, with uncertain function. J was trimmed by 3 bases and V by 4 bases; bases with no gene match: 19. The CDR3 contains 20 residues. The CDR3 DNA sequence: TGCGCCAGCAGTCCCCGGGGATGGCTAGCGGGAGGGATGGAGTTCTACGAGCAGTACTTC. Its protein is CASSPRGWLAGGMEFYEQYF.

This clonotype showed up many times. This chain connects TRBV9 to TRBJ2-6; 8 bases agree with TRBD2. V lost 2 bases, J lost 1 base, and 17 bases stayed unmatched. CDR1 is SGDLS, CDR2 YYNGEE, per germline. The CDR3 runs 21 residues. CDR3 DNA sequence: TGTGCCAGCAGCGTCCAAAGCGTGCTAGCGGGTTCCTTTTCTGGGGCCAACGTCCTGACTTTC. Amino acids: CASSVQSVLAGSFSGANVLTF.

In its sample, this clonotype was seen many times. The rearrangement links TRBV7-9 to TRBJ2-1; TRBD1 or TRBD2 may be the D gene (5 bases each). Germline-derived CDR1 and CDR2 are SEHNR and FQNEAQ (reference sequence). The V end lost 5 bases, the J end lost 0 bases, and 17 bases lay between the germline ends. This CDR3 has 17 amino acids. The CDR3 DNA reads as TGTGCCAGCAGCGCCCGATGGGACGCCAGCTCCTACAATGAGCAGTTCTTC. This gives the protein CASSARWDASSYNEQFF.

The table lists this clonotype with many counts. The chain employs TRBV27 and TRBJ2-5, with 7 bases aligning to TRBD2. With V trimmed by 1 base and J by 7 bases, 9 bases remained unmatched. Germline V gene data show CDR1 as MNHEY and CDR2 as SMNVEV (reference sequence). The CDR3 is 15 residues long. The CDR3 is CASSLFAGDPGTQYF. CDR3 nucleotides: TGTGCCAGCAGTTTATTTGCGGGGGACCCAGGGACCCAGTACTTC.

V usage is TRBV7-8 and J usage is TRBJ2-7; D ambiguous. V lost 4 bases to trimming and J lost 0 bases, with 4 bases between them. CDR1 and CDR2 from the germline V gene are SGHVS and FQNEAQ. CDR3 length: 12 amino acids. CDR3 sequence reads: CASSSYSYEQYF. The CDR3 coding sequence is TGTGCCAGCAGCTCCTACTCCTACGAGCAGTACTTC.

This chain links TRBV9 with TRBJ1-2; 9 bases fit TRBD1. This CDR3 spans 14 amino acids. After removal of 0 bases from V and 8 bases from J, the junction contained 5 bases not matched to a gene. Germline lookup yields CDR1 SGDLS and CDR2 YYNGEE. CDR3 DNA sequence: TGTGCCAGCAGCGTAGCACAGGGGGCTTGGGGCTACACCTTC. Translating gives CASSVAQGAWGYTF.

The sample holds many counts of this clonotype. V is TRBV5-4 and J is TRBJ2-3; 9 bases are shared with TRBD2. With V trimmed by 0 bases and J by 1 base, 0 bases remained unmatched. The CDR3 has 15 amino acids. Germline CDR1 reads SGHNT; CDR2 reads YYREEE (reference sequence). The CDR3 nucleotides read TGTGCCAGCAGCTTGGCTAGCGGGGGCACAGATACGCAGTATTTT. This encodes CASSLASGGTDTQYF.

This clonotype was seen at least ten times. The J gene is TRBJ1-4, the V gene TRBV7-9; TRBD1 is a possible D gene (6 bases). CDR3 length equals 14 residues. The V gene's germline CDR1 is SEHNR and CDR2 FQNEAQ (reference sequence). Between the trimmed V and J ends, which lost 5 bases and 4 bases, there was a span of 11 bases. The CDR3 region has the DNA TGTGCCAGCAGCCCAGGACAGTATAATGAAAAACTGTTTTTT. This encodes CASSPGQYNEKLFF. Full variable domain (remainder filled in from reference TRBV7-9 and TRBJ1-4): DTGVSQNPRHKITKRGQNVTFRCDPISEHNRLYWYRQTLGQGPEFLTYFQNEAQLEKSRLLSDRFSAERPKGSFSTLEIQRTEQGDSAMYLCASSPGQYNEKLFFGSGTQLSVL.

This clonotype was seen more than once but under ten times. The V call is TRBV7-2, the J call TRBJ1-5; tentatively, D is TRBD1 (5 bases). Germline assignment: CDR1 SGHTA and CDR2 FQGNSA. The V end lost 4 bases, the J end lost 5 bases, and 12 bases lay between the germline ends. The CDR3 sequence is 14 residues long. The CDR3 nucleotides read TGTGCCAGCAGCTGGGGGGGACGGGATCAGCCCCAGCATTTT. This gives the protein CASSWGGRDQPQHF.

This clonotype was picked up many times. The J gene is TRBJ2-7, the V gene TRBV7-8; D might be TRBD2 (5 bases). Trimming took off 0 bases at V and 1 base at J, with 16 bases between the two ends. This CDR3 has 17 amino acids. CDR1 and CDR2 (germline): SGHVS, FQNEAQ. The CDR3 DNA reads TGTGCCAGCAGCTTAGCCCGGGGAACAGAACCATCCTACGAGCAGTACGTC. It specifies CASSLARGTEPSYEQYV.